The rows below give T cell receptor beta chains drawn from one sample of a study of regulatory T cells in long-lasting Graves disease. TCRdb re-analysed the multiplex PCR reads in MiXCR, keeping a single row per CDR3 protein. The sample carries 300,000 to 350,000 distinct CDR3 sequences, 15% to 20% recorded once. The sample in question was peripheral blood mononuclear cells (PBMCs), obtained when the disease was refractory, from a patient treated with antithyroid drugs. These receptors were taken from a female donor with Graves disease. The CDR3 runs from the conserved cysteine through the conserved F or W. The D gene is left open where the match is weak.

CDR3 | J | V | D
CASRAHGRAGTYEQYF | TRBJ2-7 | TRBV27 | TRBD2
CASSEAARAHEKLFF | TRBJ1-4 | TRBV2 | .
CSARAQRYSYEQYF | TRBJ2-7 | TRBV20-1 | .
CASSLSGTYGLYEQYF | TRBJ2-7 | TRBV28 | .
CASSLGTGNSPLHF | TRBJ1-6 | TRBV11-2 | .
CASRQPPGQETEAFF | TRBJ1-1 | TRBV6-1 | TRBD1
CASSQVVLSGNTIYF | TRBJ1-3 | TRBV4-3 | .
CASSLPRHPNQGNEQFF | . | TRBV7-3 | .
CSAVTGVGAFF | TRBJ1-1 | TRBV20-1 | TRBD1
CASSEVLNTGELFF | TRBJ2-2 | TRBV6-1 | .
CSARVRTDTQYF | TRBJ2-3 | TRBV20-1 | .
CATSDSLGSETQYF | TRBJ2-5 | TRBV24-1 | .
CASSPRTSRDSPLHF | TRBJ1-6 | TRBV27 | .
CASSPAGTGNTIYF | TRBJ1-3 | TRBV18 | .
CASSQEGGWGPGYTF | TRBJ1-2 | TRBV14 | .
CASSDIADAPYEQYF | TRBJ2-7 | TRBV2 | .
CASSSGKGGRNQPQHF | TRBJ1-5 | TRBV5-8 | .
CASSRMGNEKLFF | TRBJ1-4 | TRBV6-1 | .
CASSPGQLNQPQHF | TRBJ1-5 | TRBV6-1 | TRBD1
CASSTRTPPNVGYTF | TRBJ1-2 | TRBV19 | .
CASSLSGRGGEQFF | TRBJ2-1 | TRBV28 | TRBD2
CASSYSGPRTSSYNSPLHF | TRBJ1-6 | TRBV6-6 | .
CASSRTAGTGAYEQYF | TRBJ2-7 | TRBV19 | TRBD1
CASSLGQNEKLFF | TRBJ1-4 | TRBV5-1 | .
CASKASGRSGANVLTF | TRBJ2-6 | TRBV2 | TRBD2
CAWTQGYGYTF | TRBJ1-2 | TRBV30 | .
CASSPILGIANTGELFF | TRBJ2-2 | TRBV4-2 | .
CASSLDGGLGGYTF | TRBJ1-2 | TRBV7-2 | .
CASSPRGEKLFF | TRBJ1-4 | TRBV3-1 | .
CATRGTGTGELLF | TRBJ2-2 | TRBV24-1 | .
CASSESLNTEAFF | TRBJ1-1 | TRBV6-1 | .
CASSPGGWQGGTGELFF | TRBJ2-2 | TRBV7-2 | .
CASSRTGAYEQYF | TRBJ2-7 | TRBV11-2 | TRBD1
CASNDRALDTEAFF | TRBJ1-1 | TRBV5-5 | TRBD1
CASSRYSPDTQYF | TRBJ2-3 | TRBV7-6 | .
CASSIHRAPRGETQYF | TRBJ2-5 | TRBV7-8 | .
CAITVSRDSVISYGYTF | TRBJ1-2 | TRBV12-3/TRBV12-4 | TRBD1
CSVTTGGAGQPQHF | TRBJ1-5 | TRBV20-1 | TRBD1
CASSNLADVGSFF | TRBJ1-1 | TRBV7-9 | .
CASPGQQNQETQYF | TRBJ2-5 | TRBV12-3/TRBV12-4 | TRBD1
CASSPLRTTDTQYF | TRBJ2-3 | TRBV3-1 | .
CASSARSPGLRWETQYF | TRBJ2-5 | TRBV28 | .